This is a list of T cell receptor beta chains from one sample in a study of shared clonotypes between healthy human individuals. This table comes from immunoSEQ multiplex PCR, and its TCRdb copy is limited to in-frame clones, with some not included. There are more than 2 million clones in the sample; over 85% occur only once, and about 0.13% lies in the top ten. The sample comprised naive CD4+ T cells sorted from blood. All receptors derive from a man between 18 and 35 years old in good health. Each CDR3 is given with its conserved first and last residue.

v_call	j_call	cdr3_aa
TRBV14	TRBJ1-3	CASSPASGNTIYF
TRBV4-1	TRBJ1-1	CASSQSLGGGYAEAFF
TRBV7-2	TRBJ1-5	CASSFDVNQPQHF
TRBV25-1	TRBJ1-4	CASSEYRQGLEKLFF
TRBV5-6	TRBJ2-5	CASSLGGTGVETQYF
TRBV19	TRBJ1-2	CASSIRADLYGYTF
TRBV19	TRBJ2-7	CATPTDSYEQYF
TRBV18	TRBJ2-7	CASSRTSGSYEQYF
TRBV29-1	TRBJ2-3	CSVEVALDTQYF
TRBV2	TRBJ1-2	CASSLTGNGGYTF
TRBV29-1	TRBJ1-1	CSANQGMNTEAFF
TRBV2	TRBJ1-2	CASSAGTGAYGYTF
TRBV9	TRBJ1-6	CASSVDLINNSPLHF